The 26 T cell receptor beta chains reported below all come from one sample, sequenced in a study of OX40 agonist ivuxolimab in advanced cancers. Some clones are missing from TCRdb's copy, which holds only in-frame ones; the method was immunoSEQ multiplex PCR. The sample gives about 88,000 clones, roughly 84% of which show up once; 3% to 4% is in the top ten. The material was CD4+ or CD8+ T cells sorted from blood, obtained in a trial of the OX40 agonist ivuxolimab. The receptors derive from an adult with an advanced solid tumor such as melanoma, head and neck, liver or kidney cancer.

The chain has TRBV7-8 and TRBJ2-7, with 12 positions matching TRBD2. CDR1 SGHVS and CDR2 FQNEAQ come from the germline V gene. The ends lost 5 bases at V and 3 bases at J; junction bases unmatched: 5. The CDR3 is 15 amino acids. CDR3 coding DNA: TGTGCCAGCAGCCCACTAGCGGGAGGAGGCTACGAGCAGTACTTC. Translating it yields CASSPLAGGGYEQYF.

This rearrangement joins TRBV11-2 to TRBJ2-3; D is unclear. The ends were cut back, 0 bases at V and 5 bases at J, with 9 bases in the middle. The germline V gene has CDR1 SGHAT and CDR2 FQNNGV. This CDR3 region has 14 residues. CDR3 loop: CASSLDQSVDTQYF. Written as DNA, the CDR3 is TGTGCCAGCAGCTTAGATCAGAGCGTAGATACGCAGTATTTT.

The chain uses TRBV7-8 and TRBJ2-2; TRBD2 agrees at 8 bases. This CDR3 region has 16 residues. The ends lost 7 bases at V and 5 bases at J; junction bases unmatched: 12. Germline CDR1 and CDR2: SGHVS and FQNEAQ. CDR3 sequence: CASTLAGTRLTGELFF. Written as DNA, the CDR3 is TGTGCCAGCACTTTGGCAGGGACTAGGCTTACCGGGGAGCTGTTTTTT.

This chain joins TRBV30 and TRBJ2-3, with D uncertain. The ends were cut back, 3 bases at V and 1 base at J, with 8 bases in the middle. CDR3 length equals 13 residues. Germline values: CDR1 GTSNPN, CDR2 SVGIG (reference sequence). CDR3: CAWSSRGTDTQYF. CDR3 DNA sequence: TGTGCCTGGAGCTCTAGGGGCACAGATACGCAGTATTTT.

This clone was recorded a few times. The V and J genes are TRBV2 and TRBJ2-5, with 11 positions matching TRBD2. The DNA end is a closer match to TRBJ2-7, so the J assignment may be wrong. Germline V gene sequence: CDR1 SNHLY, CDR2 FYNNEI. The CDR3 loop spans 15 amino acids. The CDR3 bases are TGTGCCAGCAGTCAGACTAGCGGGACTTCCTACGAGCAGTACTTC. Its protein is CASSQTSGTSYEQYF.

The J gene is TRBJ1-1, the V gene TRBV5-1; 11 bases match TRBD1. The J segment lost 10 bases and the V segment lost 5 bases, leaving 4 bases of the junction unmatched. CDR3 length: 12 residues. Looked up from germline, CDR1 is SGHRS and CDR2 is YFSETQ. For the CDR3, the DNA is TGCGCCAGCAGACGGGACAGGGGGTCAGCTTTCTTT. It yields the protein CASRRDRGSAFF. Together with reference TRBV5-1 and TRBJ1-1, the CDR3 gives the full variable domain: KAGVTQTPRYLIKTRGQQVTLSCSPISGHRSVSWYQQTPGQGLQFLFEYFSETQRNKGNFPGRFSGRQFSNSRSEMNVSTLELGDSALYLCASRRDRGSAFFGQGTRLTVV.

This rearrangement joins TRBV29-1 to TRBJ1-4; D is unclear. Trimming left V 6 bases short and J 7 bases short, with 6 bases between. This CDR3 has 10 amino acids. CDR1 and CDR2 from the germline V gene are SQVTM and ANQGSEA. The CDR3 nucleotides are TGCAGCGTGGGAGGTGAAAAACTGTTTTTT. This gives the protein CSVGGEKLFF. Based on the CDR3 plus reference TRBV29-1 and TRBJ1-4, the full variable domain is SAVISQKPSRDICQRGTSLTIQCQVDSQVTMMFWYRQQPGQSLTLIATANQGSEATYESGFVIDKFPISRPNLTFSTLTVSNMSPEDSSIYLCSVGGEKLFFGSGTQLSVL.

This sequence joins TRBV18 and TRBJ2-1; D not resolved. V dropped 2 bases and J dropped 6 bases, with 8 bases sitting between them. CDR3 length equals 13 residues. Germline assignment: CDR1 KGHSH and CDR2 LQKENI. In nucleotides, the CDR3 is TGTGCCAGCTCACCAAAGCCGAGCAATGAGCAGTTCTTC. Protein product: CASSPKPSNEQFF.

V gene TRBV27 combines with J gene TRBJ2-3, with no clear D. The V end lost 5 bases, the J end lost 0 bases, and 21 bases lay between the germline ends. This CDR3 has 18 amino acids. CDR1 is MNHEY, CDR2 SMNVEV, per germline (reference sequence). This CDR3 reads CASSPPLLQHSSTDTQYF. As DNA, the CDR3 is TGTGCCAGCAGTCCTCCTCTCCTCCAGCACTCAAGCACAGATACGCAGTATTTT.

The chain employs TRBV6-5 and TRBJ1-5, with 7 bases identical to TRBD1. The germline V gene has CDR1 MNHEY and CDR2 SVGAGI. V shed 7 bases and J 3 bases; nucleotides not matched to a gene: 9. This CDR3 region has 15 residues. This CDR3 is CASNLSQGNNQPQHF. Here the CDR3 DNA reads TGTGCCAGCAACCTCTCACAGGGGAACAATCAGCCCCAGCATTTT.

This clone was seen only once. The chain uses TRBV10-2 and TRBJ2-7; D unclear. V lost 5 bases and J 2 bases, leaving 7 bases between the germline ends. The CDR3 is 12 residues long. Germline V gives CDR1 WSHSY, CDR2 SAAADI. The CDR3 nucleotides are TGCGCCAGCAGTCTAGACCCCTACGAGCAGTACTTC. Translation gives CASSLDPYEQYF.

V usage is TRBV5-1 and J usage is TRBJ2-3, with D unresolved. This CDR3 spans 13 amino acids. Germline V lookup: CDR1 SGHRS, CDR2 YFSETQ. The CDR3: CTEAPVKADTQYF. For the CDR3, the DNA is TGCACGGAAGCGCCCGTTAAAGCGGATACGCAGTATTTT.

The chain couples TRBV29-1 to TRBJ2-5; D is tentatively TRBD1 or TRBD2 (5 bases each). The CDR3 loop spans 15 amino acids. Per germline, CDR1 SQVTM and CDR2 ANQGSEA. V lost 6 bases and J lost 1, with 18 bases in between. Here the CDR3 DNA reads TGCAGCGTCTGGGGCGGGCGAGAGCCCCAAGAGACCCAGTACTTC. It encodes CSVWGGREPQETQYF.

The chain has TRBV7-9 and TRBJ2-3; 7 bases match TRBD1. The V gene end was trimmed by 5 bases and the J gene end by 0 bases; junction bases not matched to a gene: 5. Germline V CDR1 and CDR2: SEHNR, FQNEAQ (reference sequence). This CDR3 spans 15 amino acids. Written as DNA, the CDR3 is TGTGCCAGCAGCAGGACAGGCCTTAGCACAGATACGCAGTATTTT. The encoded protein is CASSRTGLSTDTQYF.

The chain carries TRBV30 and TRBJ2-2; 9 nucleotides match TRBD2. Germline CDR1 is GTSNPN and CDR2 is SVGIG (reference sequence). CDR3 size: 16 residues. Trimming removed 2 bases from V and 1 base from J; junction bases left unmatched: 5. Here the CDR3 DNA reads TGTGCCTGGAGTCGACTAGCGGATCTGAACACCGGGGAGCTGTTTTTT. Residues: CAWSRLADLNTGELFF.

This clone was seen a handful of times. V gene TRBV5-5 combines with J gene TRBJ2-1, with a weak D call TRBD1 (5 bases). Germline V lookup: CDR1 SGHKS, CDR2 YYEKEE (reference sequence). The CDR3 contains 13 residues. Trimming stripped 4 bases from V and 9 bases from J, with 14 bases between. CDR3 DNA sequence: TGTGCCAGCAGCATTATACAGGCAGGTGAGCAGTTCTTC. Translated, it gives CASSIIQAGEQFF.

The CDR3 nucleotides read TGTGCCAGCAGCTCTTACAGGGTCAGCTCTGGGGCCAACGTCCTGACTTTC. Translation gives CASSSYRVSSGANVLTF. V usage is TRBV11-2 and J usage is TRBJ2-6; possibly TRBD1 for D (6 bases). Trimming removed 4 bases at V and 0 bases at J, with 13 bases between. Germline V CDR1 and CDR2: SGHAT, FQNNGV. This CDR3 is built from 17 residues.

This clone showed up just a few times. The chain uses TRBV7-6 and TRBJ2-7; 8 bases line up with TRBD1. CDR3 size: 15 residues. The V gene end was trimmed by 5 bases and the J gene end by 0 bases; junction bases not matched to a gene: 6. Germline V gene sequence: CDR1 SGHVS, CDR2 FNYEAQ. CDR3 residues: CASSLSGTGSYEQYF. The CDR3 DNA reads TGTGCCAGCAGCCTTTCCGGGACAGGCTCCTACGAGCAGTACTTC.

The V and J genes are TRBV6-6 and TRBJ2-1; no clear D gene. The germline V and J ends were trimmed by 4 bases and 3 bases, with 4 bases remaining between them. The CDR3 runs 12 residues. The germline V gene encodes CDR1 MNHNY and CDR2 SVGAGI (reference sequence). In DNA form, the CDR3 reads TGTGCCAGCAGTTTGGACTACAATGAGCAGTTCTTC. As protein: CASSLDYNEQFF.

V is TRBV18 and J is TRBJ1-1; tentatively, D is TRBD1 (5 bases). V was shortened by 2 bases and J by 5 bases, with 15 bases between the two germline ends. This CDR3 spans 15 amino acids. Germline V gives CDR1 KGHSH, CDR2 LQKENI. The CDR3 DNA reads TGTGCCAGCTCACCATTCCCGGTTTGGGGGACTGAAGCTTTCTTT. This translates into CASSPFPVWGTEAFF.

The count of this clone is one. V is TRBV11-2 and J is TRBJ2-7; the match to TRBD2 covers 12 bases. Germline V gene sequence: CDR1 SGHAT, CDR2 FQNNGV. Trimming removed 1 base from V and 2 bases from J; junction bases left unmatched: 3. The CDR3 runs to 16 residues. DNA for the CDR3: TGTGCCAGCAGCTTAGGGACTAGCGGGACCCCCTACGAGCAGTACTTC. It encodes CASSLGTSGTPYEQYF.

The CDR3 DNA is TGTGCCAGTAGTATGGGAGGTAAAGAGACCCAGTACTTC. Translating it yields CASSMGGKETQYF. The rearrangement links TRBV19 to TRBJ2-5; D is perhaps TRBD2 (6 bases). The CDR3 is 13 amino acids. Germline-derived CDR1 and CDR2 are LNHDA and SQIVND (reference sequence). Trimming removed 3 bases at V and 3 bases at J, with 8 bases between.

This clone has only one observation. The chain combines TRBV7-2 with TRBJ1-5, with a tentative D call TRBD1 (6 bases). Per the germline V gene, CDR1 is SGHTA and CDR2 is FQGNSA. V dropped 1 base and J dropped 7 bases, with 8 bases sitting between them. CDR3 length equals 13 residues. The CDR3 protein is CASSLGGGQPQHF. CDR3 DNA: TGTGCCAGCAGCTTAGGTGGGGGCCAGCCCCAGCATTTT.

The V gene is TRBV28, the J gene TRBJ1-4, with D uncertain. This CDR3 has 14 amino acids. Trimming cost V 3 bases and J 3 bases, with 8 bases left between them. From germline, CDR1 is MDHEN and CDR2 SYDVKM. The CDR3, as DNA: TGTGCCAGCAGTTTGGGCCGGGCTAATGAAAAACTGTTTTTT. This gives the protein CASSLGRANEKLFF.

The rearrangement uses TRBV11-2 and TRBJ2-1; TRBD2 aligns across 7 bases. The V gene end was trimmed by 0 bases and the J gene end by 7 bases; junction bases not matched to a gene: 6. The CDR3 length is 15 residues. Germline values: CDR1 SGHAT, CDR2 FQNNGV. The CDR3 spells CASSLDGLVENEQFF. CDR3 bases: TGTGCCAGCAGCTTAGATGGACTAGTTGAGAATGAGCAGTTCTTC. The full variable domain, rest sourced from reference TRBV11-2 and TRBJ2-1, is EAGVAQSPRYKIIEKRQSVAFWCNPISGHATLYWYQQILGQGPKLLIQFQNNGVVDDSQLPKDRFSAERLKGVDSTLKIQPAKLEDSAVYLCASSLDGLVENEQFFGPGTRLTVL.

The CDR3 spells CASMETSALRNEQFF. The DNA for the CDR3 is TGTGCCAGCATGGAGACTAGCGCATTGAGGAATGAGCAGTTCTTC. The gene calls are TRBV6-6 and TRBJ2-1, with 8 bases fitting TRBD2. After removal of 7 bases from V and 7 bases from J, the junction contained 12 bases not matched to a gene. Germline V CDR1 and CDR2: MNHNY, SVGAGI (reference sequence). CDR3 size: 15 residues.